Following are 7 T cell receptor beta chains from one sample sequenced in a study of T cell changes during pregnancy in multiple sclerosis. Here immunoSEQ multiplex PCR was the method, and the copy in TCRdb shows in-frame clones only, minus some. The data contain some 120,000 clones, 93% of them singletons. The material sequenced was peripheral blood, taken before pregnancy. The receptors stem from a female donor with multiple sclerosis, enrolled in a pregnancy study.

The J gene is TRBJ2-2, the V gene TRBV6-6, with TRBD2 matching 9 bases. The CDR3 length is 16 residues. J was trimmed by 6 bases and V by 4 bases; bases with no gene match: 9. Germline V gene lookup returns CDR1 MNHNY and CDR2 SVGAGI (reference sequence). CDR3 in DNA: TGTGCCAGCAGTTCTATAGCGGGAGAGGGTGCCGGGGAGCTGTTTTTT. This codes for CASSSIAGEGAGELFF.

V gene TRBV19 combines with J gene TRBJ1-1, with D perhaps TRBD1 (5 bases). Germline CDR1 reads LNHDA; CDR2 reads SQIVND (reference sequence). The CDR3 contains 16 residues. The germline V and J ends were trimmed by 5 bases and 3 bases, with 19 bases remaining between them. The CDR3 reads CASSLGGNRGYTEAFF. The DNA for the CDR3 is TGTGCCAGTAGTCTGGGGGGGAACAGAGGGTACACTGAAGCTTTCTTT.

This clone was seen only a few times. CDR3 coding DNA: TGTGCCTGGAGCTCCCAGACTGTGGAACTGTTTTTT. Translation: CAWSSQTVELFF. The rearrangement joins TRBV30 to TRBJ1-4; no clear D gene. CDR3 length: 12 amino acids. Germline CDR1 reads GTSNPN; CDR2 reads SVGIG (reference sequence). The germline V and J ends were trimmed by 3 bases and 12 bases, with 14 bases remaining between them.

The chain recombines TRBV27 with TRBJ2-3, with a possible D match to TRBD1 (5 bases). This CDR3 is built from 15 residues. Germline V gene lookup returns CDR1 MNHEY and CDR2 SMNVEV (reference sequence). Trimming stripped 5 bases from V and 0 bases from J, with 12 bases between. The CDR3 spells CASSRGPISTDTQYF. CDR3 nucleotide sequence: TGTGCCAGCAGTAGGGGTCCTATCAGCACAGATACGCAGTATTTT.

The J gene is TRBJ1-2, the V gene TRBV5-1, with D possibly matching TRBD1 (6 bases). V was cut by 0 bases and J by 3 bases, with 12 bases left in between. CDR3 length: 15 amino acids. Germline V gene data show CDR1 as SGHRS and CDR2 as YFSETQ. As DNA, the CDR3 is TGCGCCAGCAGCTTGGAAGCAGGGACATACTATGGCTACACCTTC. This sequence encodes CASSLEAGTYYGYTF. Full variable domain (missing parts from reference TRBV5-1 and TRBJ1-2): KAGVTQTPRYLIKTRGQQVTLSCSPISGHRSVSWYQQTPGQGLQFLFEYFSETQRNKGNFPGRFSGRQFSNSRSEMNVSTLELGDSALYLCASSLEAGTYYGYTFGSGTRLTVV.

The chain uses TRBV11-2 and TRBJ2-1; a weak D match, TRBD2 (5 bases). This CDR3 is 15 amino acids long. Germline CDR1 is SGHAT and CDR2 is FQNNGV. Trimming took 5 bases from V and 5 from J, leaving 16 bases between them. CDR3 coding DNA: TGTGCCAGCAGCAAGGGCTTCTCGAGGGACAATGAGCAGTTCTTC. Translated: CASSKGFSRDNEQFF.

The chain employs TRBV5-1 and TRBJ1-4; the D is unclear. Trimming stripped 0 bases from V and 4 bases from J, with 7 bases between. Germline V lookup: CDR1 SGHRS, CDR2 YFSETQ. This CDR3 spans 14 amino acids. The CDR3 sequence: CASSLDTVNEKLFF. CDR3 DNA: TGCGCCAGCAGCTTGGATACAGTTAATGAAAAACTGTTTTTT.